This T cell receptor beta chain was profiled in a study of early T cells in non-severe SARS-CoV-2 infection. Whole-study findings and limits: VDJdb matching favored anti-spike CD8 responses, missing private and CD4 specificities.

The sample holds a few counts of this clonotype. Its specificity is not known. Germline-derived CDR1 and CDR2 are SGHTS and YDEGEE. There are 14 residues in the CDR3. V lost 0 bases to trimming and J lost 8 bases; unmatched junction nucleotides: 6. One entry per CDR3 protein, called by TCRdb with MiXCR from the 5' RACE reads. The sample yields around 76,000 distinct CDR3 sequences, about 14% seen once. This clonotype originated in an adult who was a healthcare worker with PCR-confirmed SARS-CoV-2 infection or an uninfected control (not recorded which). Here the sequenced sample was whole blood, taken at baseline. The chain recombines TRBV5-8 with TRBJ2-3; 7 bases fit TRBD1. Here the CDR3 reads CASSLDRGRGTQYF. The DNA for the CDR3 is TGTGCCAGCAGCTTGGACAGGGGAAGGGGTACGCAGTATTTT.